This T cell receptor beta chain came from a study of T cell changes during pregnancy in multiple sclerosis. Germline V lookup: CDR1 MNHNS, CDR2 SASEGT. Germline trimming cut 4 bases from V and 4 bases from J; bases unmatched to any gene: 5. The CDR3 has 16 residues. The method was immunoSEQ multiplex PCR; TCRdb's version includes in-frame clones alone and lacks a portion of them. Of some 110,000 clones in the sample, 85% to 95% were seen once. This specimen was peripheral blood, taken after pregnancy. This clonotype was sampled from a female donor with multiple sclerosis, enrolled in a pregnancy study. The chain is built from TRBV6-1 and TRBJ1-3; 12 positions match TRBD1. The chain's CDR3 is CASSGRDRGLGNTIYF. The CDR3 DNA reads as TGTGCCAGCAGTGGCCGGGACAGGGGGCTCGGAAACACCATATATTTT.